The rows below give T cell receptor beta chains drawn from one sample of a study of T cell responses to AZD1222 COVID-19 vaccine. Method: immunoSEQ multiplex PCR; TCRdb's copy keeps in-frame clones and lacks some. The sample has 90,000 to 120,000 clones, around 96% seen once; the top ten hold approximately 2.2%. The specimen was peripheral blood, collected on day 0 of AZD1222 vaccination. These receptor sequences come from an adult in good health. CDR3s include the opening cysteine and the closing phenylalanine or tryptophan. D genes are given only for firm matches. Clone size appears in some rows only: once, few, many, or a class for an expanded clone.

>TRBV2|TRBJ1-2|TRBD1|.
CASAETETGTTGSVYGYTF
TGTGCCAGCGCTGAAACCGAGACAGGGACTACGGGTTCGGTCTATGGCTACACCTTC
>TRBV11-2|TRBJ2-1|TRBD2|.
CASSWSGGAYNEQFF
TGTGCCAGCAGCTGGAGCGGGGGGGCATACAATGAGCAGTTCTTC
>TRBV5-1|TRBJ2-3|TRBD2|.
CASSLGVLAGVITDTQYF
TGCGCCAGCAGCTTGGGTGTACTAGCGGGGGTGATCACAGATACGCAGTATTTT
>TRBV7-8|TRBJ1-1|.|.
CASSGEDTEAFF
TGTGCCAGCAGCGGAGAGGACACTGAAGCTTTCTTT
>TRBV6-5|TRBJ1-4|.|.
CASSYSTAWDEKLFF
TGTGCCAGCAGTTACTCGACAGCTTGGGACGAAAAACTGTTTTTT
>TRBV5-1|TRBJ2-5|.|.
CASSFGNEYQETQYF
TGCGCCAGCAGCTTCGGCAACGAGTACCAAGAGACCCAGTACTTC
>TRBV5-4|TRBJ1-2|.|.
CASSSGGTNYGYTF
TGTGCCAGCAGCTCGGGCGGGACTAACTATGGCTACACCTTC
>TRBV20-1|TRBJ1-1|.|.
CSAQTWEEAFF
TGCAGTGCCCAGACATGGGAAGAAGCTTTCTTT
>TRBV2|TRBJ1-2|TRBD1|.
CASRHEQGNYGYTF
TGTGCCAGCAGGCACGAACAGGGGAATTATGGCTACACCTTC
>TRBV18|TRBJ1-6|.|.
CASSPLEGRSPLHF
TGTGCCAGCTCACCACTCGAGGGGAGGTCACCCCTCCACTTT
>TRBV5-1|TRBJ2-1|.|.
CASSFGAEQFF
TGCGCCAGCAGCTTTGGGGCCGAGCAGTTCTTC
>TRBV19|TRBJ1-2|.|.
CASSIGGFDGYTF
TGTGCCAGTAGTATTGGAGGGTTTGACGGCTACACCTTC
>TRBV7-9|TRBJ1-1|.|.
CASSLGDTSVNTEAFF
TGTGCCAGCAGCTTAGGGGACACATCTGTGAACACTGAAGCTTTCTTT
>TRBV19|TRBJ2-1|TRBD2|.
CASSTRRTSGGYNEQFF
TGTGCCAGTAGTACTCGTAGGACTAGCGGGGGTTACAATGAGCAGTTCTTC
>TRBV29-1|TRBJ1-1|.|few
CSVTGIRLTEAFF
TGCAGCGTCACAGGGATCAGACTCACTGAAGCTTTCTTT
>TRBV7-3|TRBJ2-2|TRBD1|.
CASSLGQGAGELFF
TGTGCCAGCAGCCTCGGACAGGGGGCCGGGGAGCTGTTTTTT
>TRBV14|TRBJ1-2|.|few
CASSQEAGLGGFDGTNYGYTF
TGTGCCAGCAGCCAAGAAGCCGGGCTGGGGGGCTTCGACGGGACTAACTATGGCTACACCTTC
>TRBV19|TRBJ1-1|.|.
CASSISGNTEAFF
TGTGCCAGTAGTATATCCGGGAACACTGAAGCTTTCTTT
>TRBV10-1|TRBJ1-3|.|.
CASSTGRNTIYF
TGCGCCAGCAGTACAGGGAGAAACACCATATATTTT
>TRBV6-1|TRBJ1-4|.|.
CASSEASGVEKLFF
TGTGCCAGCAGTGAAGCATCCGGGGTTGAAAAACTGTTTTTT
>TRBV11-3|TRBJ2-7|.|.
CASSPTARSEQYF
TGTGCCAGCAGCCCGACGGCGCGTTCCGAGCAGTACTTC
>TRBV20-1|TRBJ2-1|TRBD2|.
CSASARWGGGRAWVYNEQFF
TGCAGTGCTAGTGCGAGGTGGGGTGGCGGGAGGGCCTGGGTTTACAATGAGCAGTTCTTC
>TRBV5-1|TRBJ2-2|.|.
CASSARSGLNTGELFF
TGCGCCAGCAGCGCCCGGAGCGGTCTCAACACCGGGGAGCTGTTTTTT
>TRBV14|TRBJ1-1|.|.
CASSPPGMNTEAFF
TGTGCCAGCAGCCCACCAGGCATGAACACTGAAGCTTTCTTT
>TRBV7-7|TRBJ2-5|TRBD2|.
CASSLSRASGEETQYF
TGTGCCAGCAGCTTATCCCGCGCTAGCGGGGAAGAGACCCAGTACTTC
>TRBV5-6|TRBJ1-5|.|.
CASSAGRDQPQHF
TGTGCCAGCAGCGCGGGGAGGGATCAGCCCCAGCATTTT
>TRBV6-5|TRBJ1-1|.|few
CASSYSTSEAFF
TGTGCCAGCAGTTACTCGACCAGCGAAGCTTTCTTT
>TRBV4-1|TRBJ2-6|.|.
CASSQDGHSGANVLTF
TGCGCCAGCAGCCAAGATGGACACTCTGGGGCCAACGTCCTGACTTTC
>TRBV12-3/TRBV12-4|TRBJ1-1|.|.
CASSLQWTEAFF
TGTGCCAGCAGTTTACAGTGGACTGAAGCTTTCTTT
>TRBV6-1|TRBJ1-2|TRBD1|.
CASSEAYGMAGGNGYTF
TGTGCCAGCAGTGAAGCGTACGGGATGGCAGGGGGCAATGGCTACACCTTC
>TRBV21-1|TRBJ2-1|.|.
CASSRGLGYNEQFF
TGTGCCAGCAGCAGGGGGCTTGGCTACAATGAGCAGTTCTTC
>TRBV7-2|TRBJ2-2|.|.
CASSLSVAGELFF
TGTGCCAGCAGCTTAAGCGTTGCCGGGGAGCTGTTTTTT
>TRBV28|TRBJ2-1|.|.
CASSSLSGISYNEQFF
TGTGCCAGCAGCTCTCTTAGTGGGATATCCTACAATGAGCAGTTCTTC
>TRBV28|TRBJ1-3|.|.
CASSSVFSGNTIYF
TGTGCCAGTTCGTCGGTCTTCTCTGGAAACACCATATATTTT
>TRBV6-5|TRBJ2-2|.|.
CASSYLKSSPSWELFF
TGTGCCAGCAGTTACCTTAAATCGAGTCCCTCCTGGGAGCTGTTTTTT
>TRBV13|TRBJ2-1|TRBD2|.
CASSIRGLAGYNEQFF
TGTGCCAGCAGCATACGGGGACTAGCGGGGTACAATGAGCAGTTCTTC
>TRBV11-3|TRBJ1-5|.|.
CASSLEHRGPLSNQPQHF
TGTGCCAGCAGCTTAGAACATAGGGGCCCCCTTAGCAATCAGCCCCAGCATTTT
>TRBV27|TRBJ1-2|TRBD1|.
CASSRRTGVGYGYTF
TGTGCCAGCAGTCGACGGACAGGGGTGGGCTATGGCTACACCTTC
>TRBV5-1|TRBJ2-5|TRBD2|.
CASSPGRGQETQYF
TGCGCCAGCAGCCCAGGGCGGGGGCAAGAGACCCAGTACTTC
>TRBV6-2/TRBV6-3|TRBJ1-2|TRBD1|.
CASSYSGTGHGYTF
TGTGCCAGCAGTTACTCCGGGACAGGGCATGGCTACACCTTC
>TRBV6-5|TRBJ1-2|.|.
CASTPGRQGSGYTF
TGTGCCAGCACTCCGGGGCGCCAGGGCTCTGGCTACACCTTC
>TRBV4-2|TRBJ1-2|TRBD1|once
CASSQDNGQDYGYTF
TGTGCCAGCAGCCAAGATAACGGACAGGACTATGGCTACACCTTC
>TRBV7-2|TRBJ1-1|.|once
CASSLILPNTEAFF
TGTGCCAGCAGCTTAATTCTTCCGAACACTGAAGCTTTCTTT
>TRBV5-6|TRBJ1-2|.|.
CASSLSYSNYGYTF
TGTGCCAGCAGCTTAAGCTACTCAAACTATGGCTACACCTTC
>TRBV7-9|TRBJ2-3|.|.
CASSSTASTDTQYF
TGTGCCAGCAGCTCGACCGCTAGCACAGATACGCAGTATTTT
>TRBV7-6|TRBJ1-5|TRBD1|.
CASSLGRQGADQPQHF
TGTGCCAGCAGCTTAGGGAGACAGGGGGCGGATCAGCCCCAGCATTTT
>TRBV7-6|TRBJ2-7|TRBD2|.
CASNSGAGGASEQYF
TGTGCCAGCAACTCAGGGGCGGGGGGAGCGTCCGAGCAGTACTTC
>TRBV28|TRBJ2-7|.|.
CASSFQHEQYF
TGTGCCAGCAGTTTTCAGCACGAGCAGTACTTC
>TRBV29-1|TRBJ2-5|TRBD2|.
CSGRGDLNQYF
TGCAGCGGGCGGGGGGATCTGAACCAGTACTTC
>TRBV29-1|TRBJ1-2|.|.
CSVGTLQGYGYTF
TGCAGCGTCGGGACACTCCAAGGCTATGGCTACACCTTC
>TRBV19|TRBJ2-7|TRBD1|.
CASSTRQGLSYEQYF
TGTGCCAGTAGTACCAGACAGGGCCTCTCCTACGAGCAGTACTTC
>TRBV11-1|TRBJ2-7|TRBD2|.
CASSFTSGGPYEQYF
TGTGCCAGCAGCTTCACTAGCGGGGGCCCCTACGAGCAGTACTTC
>TRBV7-8|TRBJ1-1|TRBD1|.
CASSLTGGNTEAFF
TGTGCCAGCAGCTTGACAGGGGGGAACACTGAAGCTTTCTTT
>TRBV28|TRBJ2-3|TRBD2|.
CASSFPLGLAIQPDTQYF
TGTGCCAGCAGTTTTCCCCTAGGACTAGCGATTCAGCCAGATACGCAGTATTTT
>TRBV5-4|TRBJ2-2|.|.
CASSLGPAGELFF
TGTGCCAGCAGCTTGGGACCCGCCGGGGAGCTGTTTTTT